Presented here are 9 T cell receptor beta chains from one specimen sequenced in a study of OX40 agonist ivuxolimab in advanced cancers. Using immunoSEQ multiplex PCR, the repertoire was profiled, and TCRdb retains in-frame clones only, with some absent. The profile covers around 38,000 clones, with 92% appearing a single time and 8% to 10% taken by the ten largest. Material: CD4+ or CD8+ T cells sorted from blood, obtained in a trial of the OX40 agonist ivuxolimab. The receptor source for this set is an adult with an advanced solid tumor such as melanoma, head and neck, liver or kidney cancer.

V usage is TRBV9 and J usage is TRBJ2-3; TRBD1 agrees at 7 bases. Trimming at V came to 5 bases and at J to 0 bases, leaving 6 bases not matched to a gene. The CDR3 runs to 15 residues. The germline gives CDR1 SGDLS, CDR2 YYNGEE. The CDR3 here is CASREQGRSTDTQYF. The CDR3 DNA sequence: TGTGCCAGCAGGGAACAGGGGAGAAGCACAGATACGCAGTATTTT.

The CDR3 here is CASSKHGTKNIQYF. The CDR3 bases are TGTGCCAGCAGTAAACATGGGACCAAAAACATTCAGTACTTC. J is TRBJ2-4 and V is TRBV28, with D unresolved. V lost 5 bases and J 2 bases, leaving 10 bases between the germline ends. CDR3 length: 14 amino acids. Germline assignment: CDR1 MDHEN and CDR2 SYDVKM.

The chain uses TRBV4-1 and TRBJ2-1, with D possibly being TRBD2 (7 bases). Germline V lookup: CDR1 MGHRA, CDR2 YSYEKL. The CDR3 runs to 16 residues. V shed 1 base and J shed 5 bases, with 15 bases lying between them. This CDR3 is CASSQVRGGSHNEQFF. The CDR3 nucleotides read TGCGCCAGCAGCCAAGTGCGCGGGGGCAGCCACAATGAGCAGTTCTTC.

This sequence joins TRBV5-1 and TRBJ2-1; D not certain. Germline loops: CDR1 SGHRS, CDR2 YFSETQ. The V gene lost 6 bases and the J gene lost 3 bases, with 19 bases spanning the gap. This CDR3 spans 16 amino acids. The CDR3 DNA reads as TGCGCCAGCACCCCCGGCGGAGACCGAGGCTACAATGAGCAGTTCTTC. It translates to CASTPGGDRGYNEQFF. The full variable domain, its missing parts supplied by reference TRBV5-1 and TRBJ2-1, is KAGVTQTPRYLIKTRGQQVTLSCSPISGHRSVSWYQQTPGQGLQFLFEYFSETQRNKGNFPGRFSGRQFSNSRSEMNVSTLELGDSALYLCASTPGGDRGYNEQFFGPGTRLTVL.

The CDR3 region is CASSKAGVRYEQYF. The CDR3 bases are TGTGCCAGCAGCAAAGCGGGAGTCCGCTACGAGCAGTACTTC. The genes are TRBV6-5 and TRBJ2-7; TRBD2 agrees at 8 bases. Germline V gene sequence: CDR1 MNHEY, CDR2 SVGAGI. V was pared by 6 bases and J by 3 bases, with 7 bases of the junction left unmatched. The CDR3 has 14 amino acids.

The chain links TRBV19 to TRBJ1-5; tentative D call: TRBD1 (6 bases). CDR1 LNHDA and CDR2 SQIVND come from the germline V gene (reference sequence). V lost 3 bases and J 2 bases, leaving 14 bases between the germline ends. This CDR3 is built from 16 residues. The CDR3 sequence is CASSIRGGGGNQPQHF. In DNA, the CDR3 is TGTGCCAGTAGTATCCGCGGGGGCGGGGGCAATCAGCCCCAGCATTTT. Variable domain in full (rest from reference TRBV19 and TRBJ1-5): DGGITQSPKYLFRKEGQNVTLSCEQNLNHDAMYWYRQDPGQGLRLIYYSQIVNDFQKGDIAEGYSVSREKKESFPLTVTSAQKNPTAFYLCASSIRGGGGNQPQHFGDGTRLSIL.

This clone was seen once. The rearrangement links TRBV2 to TRBJ1-6; 8 nucleotides agree with TRBD1. The germline V gene has CDR1 SNHLY and CDR2 FYNNEI. This CDR3 contains 13 residues. Trimming at V came to 4 bases and at J to 15 bases, leaving 8 bases not matched to a gene. This CDR3 is CASSGGRGQVLHF. CDR3 DNA: TGTGCCAGCAGTGGGGGCAGGGGGCAGGTCCTCCACTTT.

V is TRBV19 and J is TRBJ2-3; 7 bases match TRBD1. Per the germline V gene, CDR1 is LNHDA and CDR2 is SQIVND (reference sequence). The J segment lost 4 bases and the V segment lost 5 bases, leaving 9 bases of the junction unmatched. The CDR3 has 15 amino acids. CDR3: CASSPDRASADTQYF. CDR3 sequence (DNA): TGTGCCAGTAGTCCAGACAGGGCTTCCGCAGATACGCAGTATTTT.

This clone has only a few counts. The chain has TRBV5-1 and TRBJ1-2, with unresolved D. The CDR3 extends over 12 amino acids. V gave up 3 bases and J gave up 4 bases, with 7 bases separating them. Germline-derived CDR1 and CDR2 are SGHRS and YFSETQ. The CDR3 sequence is CASSSSPYGYTF. In DNA form, the CDR3 reads TGCGCCAGCAGCTCCTCGCCCTATGGCTACACCTTC. The full variable domain, in which reference TRBV5-1 and TRBJ1-2 provide the parts outside the CDR3, is KAGVTQTPRYLIKTRGQQVTLSCSPISGHRSVSWYQQTPGQGLQFLFEYFSETQRNKGNFPGRFSGRQFSNSRSEMNVSTLELGDSALYLCASSSSPYGYTFGSGTRLTVV.